The source of this T cell receptor (beta chain) is a study of blood T cell repertoires in COVID-19. Across the whole study: Acute and convalescent COVID-19 specimens originated in the United States, Italy and Spain.

In terms of age and location, participants ranged from roughly 18 to 100 years and lived in under 30 US areas. Cohorts were assigned according to the clinical history that participants reported. Within the 2 weeks before study entry, each person in the exposed group met a COVID-19 case. The V gene end was trimmed by 5 bases and the J gene end by 1 base; junction bases not matched to a gene: 5. There are 17 residues in the CDR3. Germline values: CDR1 MNHEY, CDR2 SMNVEV (reference sequence). Profiled with immunoSEQ multiplex PCR; TCRdb holds only in-frame clones, not every one. The repertoire has around 250,000 clones, 75% to 90% of them found once; the top ten carry 0.87%.

The specimen was PBMCs or T cells enriched from blood (not recorded which). The receptor comes from a man aged 50-59 years who had been exposed to COVID-19. This sequence joins TRBV27 and TRBJ2-6; 10 bases are a match to TRBD1. For the CDR3, the DNA is TGTGCCAGCAGTCCGGGACAGGGGCGATCTGGGGCCAACGTCCTGACTTTC. This translates into CASSPGQGRSGANVLTF.